Presented here are 31 T cell receptor beta chains from one specimen sequenced in a study of CD8+ T cells in alopecia areata. A panel of CD4, CD8alpha, NKG2D, NKG2ACE and other markers served to sort pooled cutaneous lymph node cells. Following RNA extraction, reverse transcription yielded cDNA that acted as the sequencing template. Sequencing used immunoSEQ multiplex PCR; TCRdb keeps in-frame clones, though not all of them. This sample carries 270,000 or so clones, none of them present only once. The material sequenced was CD4+ T cells sorted from a lymph node. The receptors originated from a C3H/HeJ mouse with alopecia areata. MHC haplotype here: H2-k.

In this sample, this clone turned up a few times. Mouse gene names apply. The missing CDR3 end, 4 residues past where the read stops, is filled in from the germline J gene. This chain connects TRBV13-1 to TRBJ2-2; possibly TRBD1 for D (5 bases). The CDR3 runs to 14 residues. The germline V gene encodes CDR1 NSHNY and CDR2 SYGAGN. Between the trimmed V and J ends, which lost 0 bases and 5 bases, there was a span of 8 bases. Incomplete CDR3 DNA: TGTGCCAGCAGTGATGGTCAGGGAACCGGG. It codes for CASSDGQGTG. The entire CDR3 reads CASSDGQGTGQLYF.

This clone was seen a few times. Germline and genes here are mouse. The DNA ends 4 residues before the CDR3 does, and the rest of the CDR3 is filled in from the germline J gene. The sample carries other DNA sequences with the same CDR3. V and J are TRBV31 and TRBJ1-2; tentatively, D is TRBD1 (5 bases). The V end was cut by 0 bases, the J end by 0 bases, with 8 bases between. CDR3 length: 14 amino acids. CDR1 is GKSSPN, CDR2 SITVG, per germline. The CDR3 spells CAWSLTGANSDYTF. CDR3 DNA, as far as it was read: TGTGCCTGGAGTCTAACAGGTGCAAACTCC.

This clone was counted a few times. Genes and germline come from the mouse. The read halts 3 residues ahead of the CDR3 end, with the missing end drawn from the germline J gene. The gene calls are TRBV13-2 and TRBJ1-6, with 8 positions matching TRBD1. TRBJ1-6 is an ORF, with its function uncertain. Looked up from germline, CDR1 is NNHNN and CDR2 is SYGAGS (reference sequence). The CDR3 covers 16 residues. The V segment lost 2 bases and the J segment 3 bases; nucleotides outside the gene matches: 4. CDR3 bases read: TGTGCCAGCGGTGAAGGGACAGGTCGCTATAATTCGCCC. Its protein product is CASGEGTGRYNSP. The full CDR3 reads CASGEGTGRYNSPLYF.

This clone came up a few times. Genes and germline are mouse. The read is 4 residues too short to cover the CDR3 end, so that end is filled in from the germline J gene. The identical CDR3 is also encoded by other nucleotide sequences in the sample. This chain uses TRBV31 with TRBJ1-2, with D unresolved. Trimming cost V 0 bases and J 0 bases, with 5 bases left between them. This CDR3 comprises 13 residues. Germline loops: CDR1 GKSSPN, CDR2 SITVG. The CDR3 protein is CAWSLGANSDYTF. The CDR3 bases that were read are TGTGCCTGGAGTCTGGGAGCAAACTCC.

In its sample, this clone was seen a few times. Gene labels here are mouse ones. The missing CDR3 end, 4 residues past where the read stops, is filled in from the germline J gene. J is TRBJ2-2 and V is TRBV5; 11 nucleotides agree with TRBD1. The germline gives CDR1 LGHNA, CDR2 YNLKQL (reference sequence). V lost 5 bases and J lost 4; bases outside the gene matches: 3. This CDR3 is built from 15 residues. The CDR3 sequence is CASSAGTGGTGQLYF. CDR3 bases read: TGTGCCAGCAGCGCCGGGACAGGGGGCACCGGG.

On this clone itself: The genes and germline here are from mouse. The read stops 4 residues short of the end of the CDR3; the missing end is completed from the germline J gene. This rearrangement joins TRBV13-3 to TRBJ2-7; 7 nucleotides line up with TRBD1. Germline loops: CDR1 NNHDY, CDR2 SYVADS. This CDR3 contains 14 residues. V was pared by 2 bases and J by 2 bases, with 4 bases of the junction left unmatched. The CDR3: CASSDPGTAYEQYF. Partial CDR3 DNA: TGTGCCAGCAGTGACCCAGGGACAGCCTAT.

In regard to this clone: Gene names follow the mouse nomenclature. The read ends 4 residues before the CDR3 terminus; that terminus is restored from the germline J gene. This chain links TRBV13-2 with TRBJ1-2, with TRBD1 matching 7 bases. Germline CDR1 NNHNN, CDR2 SYGAGS (reference sequence). The CDR3 length is 12 residues. The part of the CDR3 DNA that was read is TGTGCCAGCGGTGTAGACAGGGAC. Translated: CASGVDRD. The CDR3, in full, reads CASGVDRDDYTF.

The table lists this clone with a few counts. Any gene name here is a mouse gene name. The read ends 4 residues early relative to the CDR3; the germline J gene fills the gap. Other DNA sequences in the sample encode the same CDR3. The V call is TRBV19, the J call TRBJ2-7; 8 nucleotides line up with TRBD2. CDR1 is FNHDT, CDR2 SITEND, per germline (reference sequence). This CDR3 has 14 residues. CDR3 DNA (partial): TGTGCCAGCAGTATTGGGGGGGGGCGCGAT. Its translation is CASSIGGGRD. The complete CDR3 protein is CASSIGGGRDEQYF.

A word on this clone: Mouse gene names and germline throughout. The sequence runs out 4 residues before the end of the CDR3; the remainder is reconstructed from the germline J gene. This chain connects TRBV1 to TRBJ2-1; TRBD1 matches 9 bases. CDR1 and CDR2 from the germline V gene are NSQYPW and LRSPGD (reference sequence). V trimming: 8 bases; J trimming: 2 bases; junction bases outside the gene matches: 4. The CDR3 extends over 14 amino acids. CDR3 DNA (partial): TGCACCTGCGGCTGGGACAGGGACTATGCT. Its translation is CTCGWDRDYA. The complete CDR3 reads CTCGWDRDYAEQFF.

As for this clone: Gene and germline names: mouse. The CDR3 end lies 4 residues beyond the end of the read and is filled in from the germline J gene. V is TRBV19 and J is TRBJ2-3; 7 bases fit TRBD1. The CDR3 spans 16 residues. Unmatched junction bases numbered 8, after V lost 4 bases and J lost 0 bases. In germline, CDR1 is FNHDT, CDR2 SITEND (reference sequence). Incomplete CDR3 DNA: TGTGCCAGCAGTCCTGACAGGGCGTGGAGTGCAGAA. Its translation is CASSPDRAWSAE. The full-length CDR3 reads as CASSPDRAWSAETLYF.

This clone came up a few times. The genes and germline here are from mouse. Read data end 3 residues before the CDR3 end; the end is taken from the germline J gene. The chain recombines TRBV31 with TRBJ1-6; 12 bases line up with TRBD1. TRBJ1-6 is an ORF for which the function is uncertain. The CDR3 consists of 16 residues. V dropped 3 bases and J dropped 2; count of bases not matched to a gene: 2. CDR1 GKSSPN and CDR2 SITVG come from the germline V gene. The covered CDR3 bases are TGTGCCTGGAGGGGACAGGGGGCCCCCTATAATTCGCCC. This gives the protein CAWRGQGAPYNSP. From start to end, the CDR3 is CAWRGQGAPYNSPLYF.

This clone was counted only a few times. Gene names follow the mouse nomenclature. The observed sequence ends 4 residues before the CDR3 terminus, with the missing tail filled in from the germline J gene. The rearrangement uses TRBV13-1 and TRBJ2-1, with D perhaps matching TRBD2 (5 bases). The CDR3 covers 15 residues. The V end was cut by 0 bases, the J end by 0 bases, with 7 bases between. Germline V CDR1 and CDR2: NSHNY, SYGAGN. CDR3 DNA, as far as it was read: TGTGCCAGCAGTGATGCTGGGAGTAACTATGCT. It translates to CASSDAGSNYA. The CDR3 in full is CASSDAGSNYAEQFF.

In its sample, this clone was seen a few times. The genes are named according to mouse. The read falls 4 residues short of the CDR3 end, and the missing part is taken from the germline J gene. The chain is built from TRBV13-1 and TRBJ1-2; tentative D call: TRBD1 (5 bases). Germline V gene lookup returns CDR1 NSHNY and CDR2 SYGAGN. The CDR3 runs 13 residues. V was clipped by 5 bases and J by 0 bases, with 8 bases between them. Incomplete CDR3 DNA: TGTGCCAGCAGCACAGGATCAAACTCC. Translation: CASSTGSNS. The entire CDR3 is CASSTGSNSDYTF.

About this clone itself: Germline and genes: mouse. The sequence runs out 4 residues before the end of the CDR3; the remainder is reconstructed from the germline J gene. The same CDR3 can be traced to other DNA sequences in this sample. This rearrangement joins TRBV17 to TRBJ2-5; D is possibly TRBD2 (7 bases). This CDR3 is 14 amino acids long. V dropped 3 bases and J dropped 2 bases, with 9 bases sitting between them. Germline CDR1 MNHDT, CDR2 YYDKIL. Partial CDR3 DNA: TGTGCTAGCAGTAGGGGGGGCTTCCAAGAC. It specifies CASSRGGFQD. The full CDR3 reads CASSRGGFQDTQYF.

The table lists this clone with a few counts. Here the gene names and germline are mouse. Other DNA sequences in the same sample also yield this CDR3. This chain's CDR3 is CASSHDRGQDTQYF. Incomplete CDR3 DNA: TGTGCCAGCAGCCACGACAGGGGGCAAGAC. The chain joins TRBV5 to TRBJ2-5, with 9 bases aligning to TRBD1. The read stops 4 residues short of the end of the CDR3; the missing end is completed from the germline J gene. The CDR3 has 14 amino acids. Germline CDR1 is LGHNA and CDR2 is YNLKQL (reference sequence). Trimming removed 3 bases from V and 3 bases from J; junction bases left unmatched: 1.

This clone was detected a few times. Genes and germline come from the mouse. The read comes to an end 4 residues before the CDR3 does, leaving the germline J gene to fill in the end. In the same sample, other DNA sequences code for this CDR3. V and J are TRBV19 and TRBJ2-7; 7 bases match TRBD1. With 2 bases clipped from V and 0 bases from J, the junction kept 2 bases outside the gene matches. The CDR3 spans 14 residues. The germline V gene has CDR1 FNHDT and CDR2 SITEND (reference sequence). CDR3 bases read: TGTGCCAGCAGTATTCCAGGGGGCTCCTAT. This translates into CASSIPGGSY. The complete CDR3 protein is CASSIPGGSYEQYF.

This clone came up a few times. The germline and genes are mouse ones. Sequencing ends 3 residues short of the CDR3 end; the germline J gene provides the rest. The J gene is TRBJ1-6, the V gene TRBV1; 8 bases agree with TRBD1. TRBJ1-6 is identified as an open reading frame with a role that is uncertain. This CDR3 is 15 amino acids long. CDR1 is NSQYPW and CDR2 is LRSPGD in the germline V gene (reference sequence). With 0 bases clipped from V and 9 bases from J, the junction kept 4 bases outside the gene matches. CDR3 DNA, as far as it was read: TGCACCTGCAGTGCAGATCCAGGGGGCGGTTCGCCC. It encodes CTCSADPGGGSP. The complete CDR3 sequence is CTCSADPGGGSPLYF.

Note on this clone: The listed genes are named as in mouse. CDR3 DNA, as far as it was read: TGTGCCAGCAGTGATCTGGACAGGGGAAGGGGTCAAAAC. Translation gives CASSDLDRGRGQN. The complete CDR3 sequence is CASSDLDRGRGQNTLYF. The V and J genes are TRBV13-3 and TRBJ2-4; the match to TRBD1 covers 9 bases. Read coverage stops 4 residues before the CDR3 terminus; the germline J gene supplies the remainder. The trim removed 1 base at V and 1 base at J, leaving 7 bases unmatched. Germline V gene sequence: CDR1 NNHDY, CDR2 SYVADS. The CDR3 runs to 17 residues.

The table lists this clone with a few counts. Gene and germline names: mouse. The CDR3 end falls 4 residues outside the read, so it is completed with the germline J gene. The chain carries TRBV19 and TRBJ2-1; TRBD1 agrees at 7 bases. CDR1 is FNHDT and CDR2 is SITEND in the germline V gene (reference sequence). The CDR3 sequence is 14 residues long. Germline trimming cut 3 bases from V and 2 bases from J; bases unmatched to any gene: 2. CDR3 bases read: TGTGCCAGCAGTACGGGACAGTACTATGCT. Translating gives CASSTGQYYA. The complete CDR3 sequence is CASSTGQYYAEQFF.

With respect to this clone: Genes and germline come from the mouse. The read finishes 4 residues shy of the CDR3 end, and the germline J gene is used to complete it. The chain combines TRBV13-1 with TRBJ2-3; D is undetermined. Germline V CDR1 and CDR2: NSHNY, SYGAGN. Trimming left V 0 bases short and J 0 bases short, with 8 bases between. The CDR3 has 15 residues. The CDR3 loop reads CASSDVPASAETLYF. Incomplete CDR3 DNA: TGTGCCAGCAGTGATGTGCCAGCTAGTGCAGAA.

A few counts support this clone. Mouse germline and gene names are used. The CDR3 goes on 4 residues after the read ends, and that part is filled in from the germline J gene. This chain connects TRBV19 to TRBJ2-1, with a tentative D call TRBD1 (6 bases). From germline, CDR1 is FNHDT and CDR2 SITEND (reference sequence). Trimming cost V 2 bases and J 3 bases, with 12 bases left between them. This CDR3 region has 15 residues. The CDR3 bases that were read are TGTGCCAGCAGTATGGACGGGACACCCTATGCT. Encoded protein: CASSMDGTPYA. The entire CDR3 protein is CASSMDGTPYAEQFF.

As regards this clone: The genes are named according to mouse. The CDR3 extends 4 residues past the end of the read, so its final part is completed from the germline J gene. The chain carries TRBV1 and TRBJ2-1, with D uncertain. CDR3 size: 15 residues. Trimming left V 3 bases short and J 0 bases short, with 9 bases between. CDR1 is NSQYPW and CDR2 is LRSPGD in the germline V gene (reference sequence). The part of the CDR3 DNA that was read is TGCACCTGCAGTGCCTCCAGTTATAACTATGCT. The encoded protein is CTCSASSYNYA. The whole CDR3 reads CTCSASSYNYAEQFF. The whole variable domain, filled in from reference TRBV1 and TRBJ2-1, reads VTLLEQNPRWRLVPRGQAVNLRCILKNSQYPWMSWYQQDLQKQLQWLFTLRSPGDKEVKSLPGADYLATRVTDTELRLQVANMSQGRTLYCTCSASSYNYAEQFFGPGTRLTVL.

With regard to this clone: Mouse gene names apply. The sequence runs out 4 residues before the end of the CDR3; the remainder is reconstructed from the germline J gene. Other DNA sequences in the sample encode the same CDR3. The J gene is TRBJ2-1, the V gene TRBV31; D gene uncertain. CDR1 and CDR2 from the germline V gene are GKSSPN and SITVG. The CDR3 extends over 14 amino acids. V was shortened by 0 bases and J by 1 base, with 7 bases between the two germline ends. CDR3 sequence reads: CAWSLQGNYAEQFF. The DNA read from the CDR3 is TGTGCCTGGAGTCTACAAGGGAACTATGCT.

Only a few counts were recorded for this clone. The genes and germline here are from mouse. The CDR3 goes on 4 residues after the read ends, and that part is filled in from the germline J gene. The rearrangement links TRBV5 to TRBJ2-7; 8 bases align to TRBD2. The CDR3 extends over 15 amino acids. The V segment lost 4 bases and the J segment 0 bases; nucleotides outside the gene matches: 5. The germline CDR1 and CDR2 sequences are LGHNA and YNLKQL (reference sequence). The CDR3 loop is CASSPHWGNSYEQYF. The CDR3 DNA, read in part, is TGTGCCAGCAGCCCCCACTGGGGGAACTCCTAT.

About this clone: Genes here carry mouse names. The CDR3 end is not reached by the read, which stops 4 residues before it; the germline J gene fills it in. The chain joins TRBV1 to TRBJ2-7; 8 nucleotides match TRBD2. The V segment lost 0 bases and the J segment 0 bases; nucleotides outside the gene matches: 4. The CDR3 length is 16 residues. Germline V gene sequence: CDR1 NSQYPW, CDR2 LRSPGD (reference sequence). CDR3 protein: CTCSADRLGPSYEQYF. The DNA read from the CDR3 is TGCACCTGCAGTGCAGATCGACTGGGGCCCTCCTAT.

This clone showed up just a few times. The gene names here belong to mouse. The CDR3 end lies 4 residues beyond the end of the read and is filled in from the germline J gene. V is TRBV13-1 and J is TRBJ2-2, with 9 bases aligning to TRBD2. Per germline, CDR1 NSHNY and CDR2 SYGAGN. The CDR3 totals 18 residues. Trimming at V came to 0 bases and at J to 0 bases, leaving 6 bases not matched to a gene. CDR3 DNA (partial): TGTGCCAGCAGTGATGCCCTCTGGGGGGGGGCAAACACCGGG. It encodes CASSDALWGGANTG. The complete CDR3 sequence is CASSDALWGGANTGQLYF.

A few counts support this clone. Each gene name is a mouse one. Coverage ceases 4 residues before the CDR3 finishes, and the germline J gene fills in the end. Additional DNA sequences in this sample encode the identical CDR3. This chain uses TRBV31 with TRBJ2-1; 8 nucleotides agree with TRBD1. Per the germline V gene, CDR1 is GKSSPN and CDR2 is SITVG. Trimming at V came to 0 bases and at J to 3 bases, leaving 1 base not matched to a gene. The CDR3 has 14 residues. This CDR3 reads CAWSLGQGYAEQFF. The CDR3 DNA, read in part, is TGTGCCTGGAGTCTCGGACAGGGCTATGCT.

This clone was seen a few times. Gene labels here are mouse ones. The read comes to an end 4 residues before the CDR3 does, leaving the germline J gene to fill in the end. At the DNA level, this CDR3 is encoded by other sequences in the same sample as well. This rearrangement joins TRBV13-3 to TRBJ2-1; TRBD2 might be the D (7 bases). V lost 0 bases and J 2 bases, leaving 9 bases between the germline ends. The CDR3 totals 15 residues. CDR1 is NNHDY, CDR2 SYVADS, per germline. The CDR3 loop reads CASSDEGGDYAEQFF. CDR3 DNA (partial): TGTGCCAGCAGTGATGAGGGGGGCGACTATGCT.

Regarding this clone: Gene names are the mouse ones. The DNA ends 4 residues before the CDR3 does, and the rest of the CDR3 is filled in from the germline J gene. V and J are TRBV31 and TRBJ2-3; 10 bases are a match to TRBD2. CDR1 and CDR2 from the germline V gene are GKSSPN and SITVG. The V and J ends lost 5 bases and 0 bases, in that order; junction bases with no gene match: 2. This CDR3 contains 14 residues. CDR3 protein: CAWAGGASAETLYF. The CDR3 bases that were read are TGTGCCTGGGCTGGGGGGGCGAGTGCAGAA.

A note on this clone: The gene names given are mouse names. Read sequence stops 4 residues before the CDR3 end, and the germline J gene provides the missing end. The chain uses TRBV19 and TRBJ2-1, with 7 bases identical to TRBD1. This CDR3 contains 12 residues. Per germline, CDR1 FNHDT and CDR2 SITEND (reference sequence). Unmatched junction bases numbered 1, after V lost 6 bases and J lost 4 bases. CDR3 DNA (partial): TGTGCCAGCATGACAGGGTATGCT. It yields the protein CASMTGYA. The complete CDR3 reads CASMTGYAEQFF.

This clone has just a few counts. Mouse gene names apply. The read ends 4 residues before the CDR3 terminus; that terminus is restored from the germline J gene. The chain recombines TRBV13-1 with TRBJ2-2, with 7 bases matching TRBD2. With 6 bases clipped from V and 0 bases from J, the junction kept 5 bases outside the gene matches. Germline-derived CDR1 and CDR2 are NSHNY and SYGAGN. The CDR3 has 15 amino acids. The DNA read from the CDR3 is TGTGCCAGCATTGGGGGGTCTGCAAACACCGGG. As protein: CASIGGSANTG. The whole CDR3 region reads CASIGGSANTGQLYF.